This entry lists 8 T cell receptor beta chains sequenced from one sample in a study of PD-1 and CTLA-4 blockade in melanoma. Assay: immunoSEQ multiplex PCR; the TCRdb copy retains only in-frame clones and omits some. The sample shows tens of thousands of clones, about 87% of them seen only once. The source material was CD8+ T cells from peripheral blood, sampled from a patient given anti-PD-1 treatment. The source of these receptors is a human donor with melanoma.

The chain links TRBV7-2 to TRBJ2-1; either TRBD1 or TRBD2 may fit D (5 bases each). Germline V lookup: CDR1 SGHTA, CDR2 FQGNSA. Trimming pared 5 bases from V and 5 bases from J, leaving 19 bases between. CDR3 length: 16 amino acids. CDR3 in amino acids: CASSVRTGLPNNEQFF. As DNA, the CDR3 is TGTGCCAGCAGCGTTAGAACGGGGCTGCCAAACAATGAGCAGTTCTTC. Full variable domain (outside the CDR3, taken from reference TRBV7-2 and TRBJ2-1): GAGVSQSPSNKVTEKGKDVELRCDPISGHTALYWYRQSLGQGLEFLIYFQGNSAPDKSGLPSDRFSAERTGGSVSTLTIQRTQQEDSAVYLCASSVRTGLPNNEQFFGPGTRLTVL.

V gene TRBV29-1 combines with J gene TRBJ1-3; D not resolved. The CDR3 has 13 residues. Germline CDR1 and CDR2: SQVTM and ANQGSEA. V was clipped by 6 bases and J by 0 bases, with 9 bases between them. CDR3 DNA sequence: TGCAGCGTCTTGTCCAACTCTGGAAACACCATATATTTT. Its protein product is CSVLSNSGNTIYF.

The chain carries TRBV7-9 and TRBJ2-7, with TRBD2 as a possible D gene (6 bases). This CDR3 has 13 residues. V was cut by 4 bases and J by 2 bases, with 9 bases left in between. Germline V gives CDR1 SEHNR, CDR2 FQNEAQ (reference sequence). The CDR3 loop reads CASSSGLPYEQYF. The CDR3 DNA reads as TGTGCCAGCAGCTCGGGACTTCCCTACGAGCAGTACTTC. The full variable domain, its missing parts supplied by reference TRBV7-9 and TRBJ2-7, is DTGVSQNPRHKITKRGQNVTFRCDPISEHNRLYWYRQTLGQGPEFLTYFQNEAQLEKSRLLSDRFSAERPKGSFSTLEIQRTEQGDSAMYLCASSSGLPYEQYFGPGTRLTVT.

The chain uses TRBV5-6 and TRBJ1-1; a weak D match, TRBD1 (6 bases). Germline V CDR1 and CDR2: SGHDT, YYEEEE. V dropped 3 bases and J dropped 4 bases, with 16 bases sitting between them. The CDR3 is made up of 15 amino acids. Here the CDR3 DNA reads TGTGCCAGCAGCTCGGCCCTCAGGGGCGGCACTGAAGCTTTCTTT. Translating gives CASSSALRGGTEAFF.

The chain links TRBV28 to TRBJ2-1, with D perhaps given as TRBD1 or TRBD2 (6 bases each). CDR3 length equals 12 residues. Trimming pared 4 bases from V and 7 bases from J, leaving 8 bases between. CDR1 and CDR2 from the germline V gene are MDHEN and SYDVKM. The CDR3 spells CASSSGANEQFF. CDR3 DNA: TGTGCCAGCAGTTCGGGGGCGAATGAGCAGTTCTTC.

V usage is TRBV7-9 and J usage is TRBJ1-1, with TRBD1 matching over 8 bases. This CDR3 spans 15 amino acids. The J segment lost 3 bases and the V segment lost 1 base, leaving 4 bases of the junction unmatched. Germline V gives CDR1 SEHNR, CDR2 FQNEAQ (reference sequence). CDR3 coding DNA: TGTGCCAGCAGCTTAGGGACAGGGCTGGACACTGAAGCTTTCTTT. Encoded protein: CASSLGTGLDTEAFF.

The sample holds one count of this clone. The gene calls are TRBV30 and TRBJ2-5; D is ambiguous. Germline V gives CDR1 GTSNPN, CDR2 SVGIG (reference sequence). V was pared by 5 bases and J by 2 bases, with 12 bases between. This CDR3 contains 13 residues. CDR3 amino acids: CAWDRSLQETQYF. CDR3 DNA sequence: TGTGCCTGGGACCGCAGCTTACAAGAGACCCAGTACTTC.

V is TRBV30 and J is TRBJ1-2; TRBD1 matches at 8 bases. V dropped 4 bases and J dropped 4; count of bases not matched to a gene: 8. Germline CDR1 and CDR2: GTSNPN and SVGIG (reference sequence). This CDR3 region has 14 residues. The CDR3 sequence: CAWTKDRASYGYTF. CDR3 bases: TGTGCCTGGACCAAGGACAGGGCCAGCTATGGCTACACCTTC.